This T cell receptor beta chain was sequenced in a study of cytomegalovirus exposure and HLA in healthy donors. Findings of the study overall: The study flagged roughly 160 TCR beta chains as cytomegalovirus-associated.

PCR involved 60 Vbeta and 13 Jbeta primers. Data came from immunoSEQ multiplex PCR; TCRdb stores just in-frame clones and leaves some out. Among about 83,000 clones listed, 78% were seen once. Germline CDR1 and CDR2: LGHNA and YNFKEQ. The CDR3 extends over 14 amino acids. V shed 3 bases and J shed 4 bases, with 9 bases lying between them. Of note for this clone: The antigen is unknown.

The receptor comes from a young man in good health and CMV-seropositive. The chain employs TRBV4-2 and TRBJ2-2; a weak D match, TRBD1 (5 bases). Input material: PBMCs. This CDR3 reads CASSHPDSTGELFF. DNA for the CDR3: TGTGCCAGCAGCCATCCCGACAGCACCGGGGAGCTGTTTTTT.